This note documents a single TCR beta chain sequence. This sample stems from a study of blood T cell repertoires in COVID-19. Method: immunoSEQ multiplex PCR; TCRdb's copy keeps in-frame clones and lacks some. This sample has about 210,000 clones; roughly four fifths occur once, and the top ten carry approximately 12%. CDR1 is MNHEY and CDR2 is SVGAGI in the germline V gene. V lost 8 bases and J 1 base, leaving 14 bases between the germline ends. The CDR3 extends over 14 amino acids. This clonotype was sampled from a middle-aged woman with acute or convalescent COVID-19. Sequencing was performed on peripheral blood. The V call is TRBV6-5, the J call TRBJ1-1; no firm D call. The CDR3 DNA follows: TGTGCCAGCTTACTAGCCCGGGGGAACACTGAAGCTTTCTTT. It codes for CASLLARGNTEAFF.